This entry is about one T cell receptor (beta chain). Its antigen remains unidentified. TCRdb reanalyzed the 5' RACE reads, giving one entry per CDR3 protein sequence and no DNA. The record lists some 410,000 distinct CDR3 sequences, of which the ten most abundant hold roughly 7.2%. CDR3 size: 16 residues. CDR1 is MGHRA and CDR2 is YSYEKL in the germline V gene. This sample was included in a study of T cells expressing NK-cell markers. Overall study findings and caveats: One observes that, in a few donors, these clonotypes were also the leading ones within the CD3+CD56-NKG2C+ fraction.

The chain recombines TRBV4-1 with TRBJ2-2. The TCR was taken from a woman between 18 and 69 years old in good health. The sample taken for sequencing was blood T cells: a sorted CD56 or NKG2C T cell subset, CD4+ or CD8+ T cells, or bulk PBMC T cells (not recorded which). CDR3 amino acids: CASLATSDGVTGELFF.